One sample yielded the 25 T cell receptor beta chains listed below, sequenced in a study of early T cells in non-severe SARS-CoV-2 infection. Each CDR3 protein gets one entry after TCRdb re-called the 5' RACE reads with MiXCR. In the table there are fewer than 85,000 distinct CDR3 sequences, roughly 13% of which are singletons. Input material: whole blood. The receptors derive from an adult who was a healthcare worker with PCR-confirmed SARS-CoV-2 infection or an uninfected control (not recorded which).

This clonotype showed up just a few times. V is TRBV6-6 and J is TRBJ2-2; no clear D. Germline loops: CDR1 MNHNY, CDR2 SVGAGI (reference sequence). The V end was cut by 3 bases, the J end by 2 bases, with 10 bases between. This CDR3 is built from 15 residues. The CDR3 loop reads CASSYLEPNTGELFF. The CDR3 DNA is TGTGCCAGCAGTTATCTAGAGCCTAACACCGGGGAGCTGTTTTTT.

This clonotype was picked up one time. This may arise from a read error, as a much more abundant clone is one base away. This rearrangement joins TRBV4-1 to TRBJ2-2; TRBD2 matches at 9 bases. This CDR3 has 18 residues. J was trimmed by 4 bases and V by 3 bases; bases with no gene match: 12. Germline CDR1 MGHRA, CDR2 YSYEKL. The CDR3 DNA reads TGCGCCAGCAGCCATCTTTTGGGGATAGCGGGAGTCACCGGGGAGCTGTTTTTT. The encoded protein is CASSHLLGIAGVTGELFF.

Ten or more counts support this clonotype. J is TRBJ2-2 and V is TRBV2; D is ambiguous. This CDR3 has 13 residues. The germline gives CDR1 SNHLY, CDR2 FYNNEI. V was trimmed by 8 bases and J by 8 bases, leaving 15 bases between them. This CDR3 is CASRGLMSGELFF. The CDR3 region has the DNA TGTGCCAGCCGTGGGCTGATGTCAGGGGAGCTGTTTTTT.

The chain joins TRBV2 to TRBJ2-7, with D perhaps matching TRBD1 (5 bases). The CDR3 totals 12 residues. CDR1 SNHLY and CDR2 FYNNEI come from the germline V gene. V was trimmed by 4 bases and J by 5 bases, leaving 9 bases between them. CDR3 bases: TGTGCCAGCAGTGCAGGGTCAGACGAGCAGTACTTC. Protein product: CASSAGSDEQYF.

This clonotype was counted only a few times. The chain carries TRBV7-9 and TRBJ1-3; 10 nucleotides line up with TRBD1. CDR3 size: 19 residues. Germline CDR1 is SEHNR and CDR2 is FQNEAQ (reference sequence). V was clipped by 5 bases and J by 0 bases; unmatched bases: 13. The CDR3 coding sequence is TGTGCCAGCAGCGACGCGGCCCGACAGGGGGCTTCCTCTGGAAACACCATATATTTT. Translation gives CASSDAARQGASSGNTIYF.

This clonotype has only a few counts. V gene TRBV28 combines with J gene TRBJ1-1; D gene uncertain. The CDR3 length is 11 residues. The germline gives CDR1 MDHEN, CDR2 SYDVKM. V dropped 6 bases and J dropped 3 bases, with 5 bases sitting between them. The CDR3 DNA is TGTGCCAGCAGCACTCACACTGAAGCTTTCTTT. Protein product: CASSTHTEAFF. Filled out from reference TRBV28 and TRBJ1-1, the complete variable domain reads DVKVTQSSRYLVKRTGEKVFLECVQDMDHENMFWYRQDPGLGLRLIYFSYDVKMKEKGDIPEGYSVSREKKERFSLILESASTNQTSMYLCASSTHTEAFFGQGTRLTVV.

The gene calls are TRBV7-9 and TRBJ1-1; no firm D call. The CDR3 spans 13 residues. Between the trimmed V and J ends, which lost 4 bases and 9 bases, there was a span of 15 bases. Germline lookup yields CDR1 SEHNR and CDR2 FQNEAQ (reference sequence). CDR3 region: CASSSSEVEKAFF. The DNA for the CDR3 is TGTGCCAGCAGCTCCAGCGAGGTGGAGAAAGCTTTCTTT.

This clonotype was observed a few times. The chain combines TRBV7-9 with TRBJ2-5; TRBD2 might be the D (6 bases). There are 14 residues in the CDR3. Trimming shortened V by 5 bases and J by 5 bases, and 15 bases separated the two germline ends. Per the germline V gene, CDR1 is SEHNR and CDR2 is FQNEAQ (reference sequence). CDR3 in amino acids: CASSPLGSWETQYF. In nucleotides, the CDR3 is TGTGCCAGCAGCCCTCTCGGGAGTTGGGAGACCCAGTACTTC.

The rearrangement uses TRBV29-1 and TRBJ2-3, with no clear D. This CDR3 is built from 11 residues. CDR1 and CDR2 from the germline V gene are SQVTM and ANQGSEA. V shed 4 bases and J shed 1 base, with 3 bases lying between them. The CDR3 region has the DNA TGCAGCGTTGTCGGCACAGATACGCAGTATTTT. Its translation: CSVVGTDTQYF.

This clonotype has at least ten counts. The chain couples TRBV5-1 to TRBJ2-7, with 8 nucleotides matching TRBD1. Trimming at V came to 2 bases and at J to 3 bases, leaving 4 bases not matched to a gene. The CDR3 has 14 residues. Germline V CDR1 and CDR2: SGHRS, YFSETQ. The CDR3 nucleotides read TGCGCCAGCAGCTTCCGGGACAGGTACTACGAGCAGTACTTC. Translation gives CASSFRDRYYEQYF. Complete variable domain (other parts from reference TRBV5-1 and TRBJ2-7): KAGVTQTPRYLIKTRGQQVTLSCSPISGHRSVSWYQQTPGQGLQFLFEYFSETQRNKGNFPGRFSGRQFSNSRSEMNVSTLELGDSALYLCASSFRDRYYEQYFGPGTRLTVT.

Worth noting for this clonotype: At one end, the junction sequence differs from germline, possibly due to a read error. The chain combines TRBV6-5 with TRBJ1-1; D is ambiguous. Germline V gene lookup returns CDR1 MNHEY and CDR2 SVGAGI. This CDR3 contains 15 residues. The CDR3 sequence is CASSYSQAVNTEVFF. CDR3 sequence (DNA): TGTGCCAGCAGTTACTCGCAGGCAGTGAACACTGAAGTTTTCTTT.

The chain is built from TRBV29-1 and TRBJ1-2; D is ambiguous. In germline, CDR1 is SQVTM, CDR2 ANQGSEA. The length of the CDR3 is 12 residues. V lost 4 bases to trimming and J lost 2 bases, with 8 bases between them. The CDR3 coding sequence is TGCAGCGTTGTGGGCGGGAACTATGGCTACACCTTC. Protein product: CSVVGGNYGYTF. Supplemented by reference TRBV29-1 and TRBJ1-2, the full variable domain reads SAVISQKPSRDICQRGTSLTIQCQVDSQVTMMFWYRQQPGQSLTLIATANQGSEATYESGFVIDKFPISRPNLTFSTLTVSNMSPEDSSIYLCSVVGGNYGYTFGSGTRLTVV.

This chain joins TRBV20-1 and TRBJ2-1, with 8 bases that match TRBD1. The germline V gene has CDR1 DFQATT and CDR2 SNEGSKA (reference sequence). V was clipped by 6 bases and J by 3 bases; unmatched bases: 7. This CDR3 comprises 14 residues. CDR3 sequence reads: CSAADRGVYNEQFF. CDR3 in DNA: TGCAGTGCAGCCGACAGGGGCGTCTACAATGAGCAGTTCTTC.

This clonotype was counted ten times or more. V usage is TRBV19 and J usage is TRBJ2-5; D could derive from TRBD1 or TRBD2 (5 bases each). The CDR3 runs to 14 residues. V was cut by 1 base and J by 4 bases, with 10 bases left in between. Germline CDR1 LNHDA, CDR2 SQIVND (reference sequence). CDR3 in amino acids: CASSIGSGRETQYF. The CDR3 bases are TGTGCCAGTAGTATAGGGTCGGGACGAGAGACCCAGTACTTC.

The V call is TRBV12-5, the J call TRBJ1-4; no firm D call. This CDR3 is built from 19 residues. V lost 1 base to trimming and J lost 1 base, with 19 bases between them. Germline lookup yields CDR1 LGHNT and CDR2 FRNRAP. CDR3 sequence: CASGLAQPRRHQTNEKLFF. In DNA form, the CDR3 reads TGTGCTAGTGGTTTGGCCCAGCCCCGACGCCATCAAACTAATGAAAAACTGTTTTTT.

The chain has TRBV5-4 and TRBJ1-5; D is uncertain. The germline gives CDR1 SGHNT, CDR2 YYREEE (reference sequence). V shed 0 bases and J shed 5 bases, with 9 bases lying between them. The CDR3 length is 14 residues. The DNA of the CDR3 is TGTGCCAGCAGCTTGGGGCCAGTGGATCAGCCCCAGCATTTT. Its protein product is CASSLGPVDQPQHF.

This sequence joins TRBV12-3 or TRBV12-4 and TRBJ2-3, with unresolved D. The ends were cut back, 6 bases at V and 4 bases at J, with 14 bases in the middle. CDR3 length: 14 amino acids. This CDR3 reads CASRPTKSPDTQYF. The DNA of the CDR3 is TGTGCCAGCAGACCGACCAAGTCCCCAGATACGCAGTATTTT.

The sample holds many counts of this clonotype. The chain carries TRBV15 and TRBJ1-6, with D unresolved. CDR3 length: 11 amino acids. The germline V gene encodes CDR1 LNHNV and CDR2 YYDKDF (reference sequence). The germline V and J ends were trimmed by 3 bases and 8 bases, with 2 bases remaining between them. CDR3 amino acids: CATSSDSPLHF. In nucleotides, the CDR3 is TGTGCCACCAGCAGTGATTCACCCCTCCACTTT.

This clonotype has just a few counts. The CDR3, as DNA: TGTGCCAGCAGCGTGGGACAGGAAGAGACCCAGTACTTC. Its translation is CASSVGQEETQYF. The gene calls are TRBV5-6 and TRBJ2-5, with 8 bases aligning to TRBD1. The length of the CDR3 is 13 residues. Germline assignment: CDR1 SGHDT and CDR2 YYEEEE. V lost 4 bases, J lost 3 bases, and 2 bases stayed unmatched.

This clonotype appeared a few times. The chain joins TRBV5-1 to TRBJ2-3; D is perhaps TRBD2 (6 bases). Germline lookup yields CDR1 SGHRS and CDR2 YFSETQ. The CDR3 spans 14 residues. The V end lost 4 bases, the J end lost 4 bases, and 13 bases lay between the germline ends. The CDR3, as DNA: TGCGCCAGCAGCCTCCGGGACTTGGCAGATACGCAGTATTTT. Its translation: CASSLRDLADTQYF.

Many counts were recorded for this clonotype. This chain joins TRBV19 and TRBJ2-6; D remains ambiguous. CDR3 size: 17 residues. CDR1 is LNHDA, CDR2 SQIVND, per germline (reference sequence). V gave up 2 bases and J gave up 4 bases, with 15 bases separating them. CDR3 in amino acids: CASSITHRDLGANVLTF. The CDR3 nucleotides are TGTGCCAGTAGTATAACCCACCGTGATCTGGGGGCCAACGTCCTGACTTTC.

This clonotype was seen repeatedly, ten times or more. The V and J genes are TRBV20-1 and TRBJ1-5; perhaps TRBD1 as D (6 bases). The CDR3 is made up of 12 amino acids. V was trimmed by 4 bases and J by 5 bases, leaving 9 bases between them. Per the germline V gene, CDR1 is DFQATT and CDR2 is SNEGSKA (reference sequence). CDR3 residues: CSATDSYQPQHF. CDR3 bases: TGCAGTGCTACGGACAGCTATCAGCCCCAGCATTTT.

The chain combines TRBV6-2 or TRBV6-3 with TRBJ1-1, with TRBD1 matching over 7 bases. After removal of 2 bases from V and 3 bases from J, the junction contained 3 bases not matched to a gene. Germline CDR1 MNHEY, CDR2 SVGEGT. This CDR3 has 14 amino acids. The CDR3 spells CASSYDRADTEAFF. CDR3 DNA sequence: TGTGCCAGCAGTTACGACAGGGCGGACACTGAAGCTTTCTTT.

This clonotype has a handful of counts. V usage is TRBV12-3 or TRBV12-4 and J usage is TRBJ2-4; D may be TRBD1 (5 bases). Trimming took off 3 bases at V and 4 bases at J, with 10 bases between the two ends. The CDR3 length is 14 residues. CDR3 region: CASSFRGGKNIQYF. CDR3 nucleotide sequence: TGTGCCAGCAGTTTTAGGGGTGGTAAAAACATTCAGTACTTC.

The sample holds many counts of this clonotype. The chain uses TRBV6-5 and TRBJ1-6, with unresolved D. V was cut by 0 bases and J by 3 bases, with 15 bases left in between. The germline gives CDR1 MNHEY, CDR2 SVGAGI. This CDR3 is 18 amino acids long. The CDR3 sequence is CASSYSTSGWHYNSPLHF. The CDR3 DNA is TGTGCCAGCAGTTACTCCACCTCGGGTTGGCACTATAATTCACCCCTCCACTTT.